The following is a TCR beta chain sequence with its context. Its matching antigen is unknown. This record belongs to a study of shared clonotypes between healthy human individuals. Findings and caveats of the study: Sorted-subset sequencing, rarefaction showed, was incomplete despite large depth.

This CDR3 has 14 amino acids. CDR1 is ENHRY and CDR2 is SYGVKD in the germline V gene. V lost 0 bases and J 0 bases, leaving 5 bases between the germline ends. Study processing details: ImmunoSEQ sequences covered only the junction and lacked quality scores; filtering therefore differed. TCRdb's copy holds only in-frame clones and misses some; the assay was immunoSEQ multiplex PCR. The DNA gave D and trimming, while V, J and clone size come from that table. The sample records 2 million to 2.5 million clones, approximately 94% being singletons. The clonotype comes from a young man in good health. Sequencing input: naive CD4+ T cells sorted from blood. Subset of the sample: CD45RA+ positively selected. The rearrangement joins TRBV10-3 to TRBJ1-1, with D hard to call. The CDR3: CAISESQLNTEAFF. The DNA of the CDR3 is TGTGCCATCAGTGAGTCCCAGCTGAACACTGAAGCTTTCTTT.